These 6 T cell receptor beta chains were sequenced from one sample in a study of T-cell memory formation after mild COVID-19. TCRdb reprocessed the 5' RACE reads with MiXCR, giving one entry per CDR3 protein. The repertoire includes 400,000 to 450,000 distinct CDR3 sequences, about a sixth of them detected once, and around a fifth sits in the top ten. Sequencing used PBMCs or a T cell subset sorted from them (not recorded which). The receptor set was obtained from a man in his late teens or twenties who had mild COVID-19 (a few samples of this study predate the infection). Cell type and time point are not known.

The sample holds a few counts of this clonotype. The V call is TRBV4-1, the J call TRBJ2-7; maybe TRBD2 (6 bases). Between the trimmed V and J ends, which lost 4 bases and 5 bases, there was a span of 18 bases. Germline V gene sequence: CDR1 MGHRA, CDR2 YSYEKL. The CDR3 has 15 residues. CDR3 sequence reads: CASSRSLFGEDEQYF. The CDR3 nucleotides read TGCGCCAGCAGCCGTAGCCTCTTCGGGGAGGACGAGCAGTACTTC.

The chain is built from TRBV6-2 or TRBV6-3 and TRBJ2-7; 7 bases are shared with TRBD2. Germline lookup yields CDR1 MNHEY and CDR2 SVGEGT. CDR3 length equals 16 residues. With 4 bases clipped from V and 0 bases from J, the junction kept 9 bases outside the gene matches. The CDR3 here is CASSLSRGISSYEQYF. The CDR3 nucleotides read TGTGCCAGCAGTTTATCGCGGGGGATTTCCTCCTACGAGCAGTACTTC.

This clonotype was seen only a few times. In nucleotides, the CDR3 is TGCGCCAGCAGCTCCCAGCCTAGCGGGGGGTCAGATACGCAGTATTTT. It is translated as CASSSQPSGGSDTQYF. J is TRBJ2-3 and V is TRBV5-1; 11 bases match TRBD2. This CDR3 is 16 amino acids long. Germline CDR1 is SGHRS and CDR2 is YFSETQ. The V gene end was trimmed by 3 bases and the J gene end by 4 bases; junction bases not matched to a gene: 7.

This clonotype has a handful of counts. The DNA for the CDR3 is TGTGCCAGCAGCCCCCGGGTCCCAAATTCACCCCTCCACTTT. Translating it yields CASSPRVPNSPLHF. The chain recombines TRBV11-2 with TRBJ1-6; D gene uncertain. From germline, CDR1 is SGHAT and CDR2 FQNNGV. This CDR3 region has 14 residues. Trimming stripped 5 bases from V and 7 bases from J, with 12 bases between.

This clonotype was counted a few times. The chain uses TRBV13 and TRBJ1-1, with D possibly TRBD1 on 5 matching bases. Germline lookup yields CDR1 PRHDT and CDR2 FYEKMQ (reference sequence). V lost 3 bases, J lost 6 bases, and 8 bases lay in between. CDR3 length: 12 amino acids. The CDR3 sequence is CASSFRDAEAFF. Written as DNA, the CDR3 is TGTGCCAGCAGCTTCCGGGACGCTGAAGCTTTCTTT.

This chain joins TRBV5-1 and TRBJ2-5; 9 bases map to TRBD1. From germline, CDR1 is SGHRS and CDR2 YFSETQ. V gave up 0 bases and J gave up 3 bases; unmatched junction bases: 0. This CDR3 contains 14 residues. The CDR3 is CASSLGDREETQYF. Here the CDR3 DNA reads TGCGCCAGCAGCTTGGGGGACAGGGAAGAGACCCAGTACTTC.